The 5 T cell receptor beta chains below all came from one sample that was sequenced in a study of shared clonotypes between healthy human individuals. CD8 cells regarded as naive lacked CD45RO, were positively chosen for CCR7, and omitted terminally differentiated effector memory CD45RA+ cells. Libraries were prepared by immunoSEQ multiplex PCR; TCRdb keeps only in-frame clonotypes and omits some of them. The sample includes around 1,900,000 clones, about 93% seen only once; the top ten take over 1.5%. Sequencing was carried out using naive CD8+ T cells from PBMCs. These receptors all come from a man in his late teens or twenties in good health. Some clones in this sample may be carry-over from other donors' samples.

This clone was seen just once. V usage is TRBV5-1 and J usage is TRBJ2-3, with 12 positions matching TRBD2. Germline CDR1 reads SGHRS; CDR2 reads YFSETQ. Trimming removed 0 bases from V and 1 base from J; junction bases left unmatched: 12. CDR3 size: 20 residues. CDR3 in amino acids: CASSLAEGLAGRGGTDTQYF. DNA for the CDR3: TGCGCCAGCAGCTTGGCCGAGGGACTAGCGGGCCGAGGAGGCACAGATACGCAGTATTTT.

This clone showed up just once. The chain employs TRBV27 and TRBJ1-5, with a tentative D call TRBD1 (6 bases). Trimming left V 5 bases short and J 0 bases short, with 11 bases between. The CDR3 is 15 residues long. Per germline, CDR1 MNHEY and CDR2 SMNVEV (reference sequence). The CDR3 loop is CASSRWTVSNQPQHF. DNA of the CDR3: TGTGCCAGCAGTCGGTGGACAGTTAGCAATCAGCCCCAGCATTTT.

This chain uses TRBV27 with TRBJ1-5; D uncertain. The germline CDR1 and CDR2 sequences are MNHEY and SMNVEV (reference sequence). The CDR3 covers 14 residues. Trimming took off 3 bases at V and 1 base at J, with 7 bases between the two ends. The CDR3 DNA is TGTGCCAGCAGTTTGGCGGAGAGCAATCAGCCCCAGCATTTT. Protein sequence: CASSLAESNQPQHF.

The rearrangement joins TRBV19 to TRBJ2-4, with D perhaps TRBD1 (6 bases). Germline assignment: CDR1 LNHDA and CDR2 SQIVND (reference sequence). Trimming stripped 5 bases from V and 8 bases from J, with 10 bases between. The CDR3 length is 12 residues. CDR3: CASSFRGDIQYF. As DNA, the CDR3 is TGTGCCAGTAGTTTCAGGGGAGACATTCAGTACTTC.

This chain uses TRBV30 with TRBJ1-2; TRBD1 is a possible D gene (5 bases). This CDR3 contains 14 residues. V was pared by 5 bases and J by 1 base, with 14 bases between. Germline loops: CDR1 GTSNPN, CDR2 SVGIG (reference sequence). CDR3 in DNA: TGTGCCTGGCTCGGTTGGGGGATTAACTATGGCTACACCTTC. It codes for CAWLGWGINYGYTF.